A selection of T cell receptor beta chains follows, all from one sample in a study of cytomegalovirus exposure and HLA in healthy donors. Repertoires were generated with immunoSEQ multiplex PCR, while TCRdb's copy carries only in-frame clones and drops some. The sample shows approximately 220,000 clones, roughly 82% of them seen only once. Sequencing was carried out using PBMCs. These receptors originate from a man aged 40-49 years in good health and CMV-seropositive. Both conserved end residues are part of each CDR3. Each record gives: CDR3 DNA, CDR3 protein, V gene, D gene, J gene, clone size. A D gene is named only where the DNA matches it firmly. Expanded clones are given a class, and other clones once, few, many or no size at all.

CDR3 DNA: TGTGCCAGCTCACCAATGGTGGGACAGGGGGCCAACTCTGGGGCCAACGTCCTGACTTTC; CDR3 protein: CASSPMVGQGANSGANVLTF; V gene: TRBV18; D gene: TRBD1; J gene: TRBJ2-6; clone size: NA
CDR3 DNA: TGTGCCAGCAGACAAGACAGGGTCACCGGGGAGCTGTTTTTT; CDR3 protein: CASRQDRVTGELFF; V gene: TRBV7-3; D gene: TRBD1; J gene: TRBJ2-2; clone size: few
CDR3 DNA: TGTGCCAGCAGTTACTCAGGGACAGGGAATGAAAAACTGTTTTTT; CDR3 protein: CASSYSGTGNEKLFF; V gene: TRBV6-5; D gene: TRBD1; J gene: TRBJ1-4; clone size: few
CDR3 DNA: TGTGCCAGCAGCTCGACAGGGGGCGTTGACAATGAGCAGTTCTTC; CDR3 protein: CASSSTGGVDNEQFF; V gene: TRBV5-4; D gene: TRBD1; J gene: TRBJ2-1; clone size: NA
CDR3 DNA: TGTGCCAGCAGAGCGGGACTAGCGCTATACAATGAGCAGTTCTTC; CDR3 protein: CASRAGLALYNEQFF; V gene: TRBV2; D gene: TRBD2; J gene: TRBJ2-1; clone size: NA
CDR3 DNA: TGTGCCAGCAGCCCCCAACTAGCGGGAGGTACCGGGGAGCTGTTTTTT; CDR3 protein: CASSPQLAGGTGELFF; V gene: TRBV11-2; D gene: TRBD2; J gene: TRBJ2-2; clone size: once
CDR3 DNA: TGTGCCAGCAGCTTTTGGGGGGGAGGGGTCTACAATGAGCAGTTCTTC; CDR3 protein: CASSFWGGGVYNEQFF; V gene: TRBV5-6; D gene: TRBD2; J gene: TRBJ2-1; clone size: NA
CDR3 DNA: TGTGCCACCAACCGGGACAGGGGCCCCGGGGAGCTGTTTTTT; CDR3 protein: CATNRDRGPGELFF; V gene: TRBV2; D gene: TRBD1; J gene: TRBJ2-2; clone size: once
CDR3 DNA: TGCGCCAGCAGTGGAACAGGGCCGCCCTATGGCTACACCTTC; CDR3 protein: CASSGTGPPYGYTF; V gene: TRBV10-1; D gene: NA; J gene: TRBJ1-2; clone size: NA
CDR3 DNA: TGTGCCAGCAGCCCCTGGTTAGCGGGAAGCACAGATACGCAGTATTTT; CDR3 protein: CASSPWLAGSTDTQYF; V gene: TRBV9; D gene: TRBD2; J gene: TRBJ2-3; clone size: NA
CDR3 DNA: TGCGCCAGCAGCGATCTGGGACTAGCCGCAGATACGCAGTATTTT; CDR3 protein: CASSDLGLAADTQYF; V gene: TRBV5-1; D gene: TRBD2; J gene: TRBJ2-3; clone size: NA
CDR3 DNA: TGCGCCAGCAGCTTGGAGGGGACTCCCTCTGGAAACACCATATATTTT; CDR3 protein: CASSLEGTPSGNTIYF; V gene: TRBV5-1; D gene: NA; J gene: TRBJ1-3; clone size: NA
CDR3 DNA: TGTGCCAGCAGCGCAGGGGAGGGCGGGAGTAGCGGGAATGAGCAGTTCTTC; CDR3 protein: CASSAGEGGSSGNEQFF; V gene: TRBV7-9; D gene: NA; J gene: TRBJ2-1; clone size: NA
CDR3 DNA: TGTGCCAGTAATAGAGGACAGGACAATCAGCCCCAGCATTTT; CDR3 protein: CASNRGQDNQPQHF; V gene: TRBV19; D gene: TRBD1; J gene: TRBJ1-5; clone size: NA
CDR3 DNA: TGTGCCTGGGGCAAGGACAGGGTACAGCCCCAGCATTTT; CDR3 protein: CAWGKDRVQPQHF; V gene: TRBV30; D gene: TRBD1; J gene: TRBJ1-5; clone size: NA
CDR3 DNA: TGTGCCAGCACCGCCGGGACAGGGGGCGTCTACGAGCAGTACTTC; CDR3 protein: CASTAGTGGVYEQYF; V gene: TRBV27; D gene: TRBD1; J gene: TRBJ2-7; clone size: NA
CDR3 DNA: TGTGCCAGCAGTTTTGAGCGGAACTACAATGAGCAGTTCTTC; CDR3 protein: CASSFERNYNEQFF; V gene: TRBV28; D gene: NA; J gene: TRBJ2-1; clone size: once
CDR3 DNA: TGTGCCATCAGTGAGGCAGATAACACTGAAGCTTTCTTT; CDR3 protein: CAISEADNTEAFF; V gene: TRBV10-3; D gene: NA; J gene: TRBJ1-1; clone size: NA
CDR3 DNA: TGTGCCACCAAGACAGAGTACAATGAGCAGTTCTTC; CDR3 protein: CATKTEYNEQFF; V gene: TRBV6-5; D gene: NA; J gene: TRBJ2-1; clone size: few
CDR3 DNA: TGTGCCAGCAGCTTAGGAGACAGGACCACCGGGGAGCTGTTTTTT; CDR3 protein: CASSLGDRTTGELFF; V gene: TRBV7-9; D gene: NA; J gene: TRBJ2-2; clone size: few
CDR3 DNA: TGCAGCATCTTTTACGGGAACTACAATGAGCAGTTCTTC; CDR3 protein: CSIFYGNYNEQFF; V gene: TRBV29-1; D gene: NA; J gene: TRBJ2-1; clone size: NA
CDR3 DNA: TGTGCCAGCAGCTCGACAGGGGAGGGTATGGGTGAGCAGTACTTC; CDR3 protein: CASSSTGEGMGEQYF; V gene: TRBV7-9; D gene: NA; J gene: TRBJ2-7; clone size: NA
CDR3 DNA: TGTGCCAGCAGCTATCGGGAGGTCTCCTACAATGAGCAGTTCTTC; CDR3 protein: CASSYREVSYNEQFF; V gene: TRBV13; D gene: TRBD2; J gene: TRBJ2-1; clone size: NA
CDR3 DNA: TGTGCCAGCAGCTTGACAGGAACAGATACGCAGTATTTT; CDR3 protein: CASSLTGTDTQYF; V gene: TRBV5-6; D gene: NA; J gene: TRBJ2-3; clone size: NA
CDR3 DNA: TGTGCCAGCAGCTTGGGGACAGGGAACTATGGCTACACCTTC; CDR3 protein: CASSLGTGNYGYTF; V gene: TRBV5-4; D gene: TRBD1; J gene: TRBJ1-2; clone size: NA
CDR3 DNA: TGCGCCAGCAGCTTGGGCGGGATATCCCTCAATGAGCAGTTCTTC; CDR3 protein: CASSLGGISLNEQFF; V gene: TRBV5-1; D gene: NA; J gene: TRBJ2-1; clone size: NA
CDR3 DNA: TGCGCCAGCAGCCTTCGACAGGGTGGAATCAATCGACTTGAGCAGTTCTTC; CDR3 protein: CASSLRQGGINRLEQFF; V gene: TRBV5-1; D gene: TRBD1; J gene: TRBJ2-1; clone size: NA
CDR3 DNA: TGTGCCAGCACCAACACAGATACGCAGTATTTT; CDR3 protein: CASTNTDTQYF; V gene: TRBV9; D gene: NA; J gene: TRBJ2-3; clone size: NA
CDR3 DNA: TGTGCCAGCAGCCGCGGGGACAGGGGGAAAGAGACCCAGTACTTC; CDR3 protein: CASSRGDRGKETQYF; V gene: TRBV6-5; D gene: TRBD1; J gene: TRBJ2-5; clone size: few
CDR3 DNA: TGTGCCAGCAGCTTTACAGGGGTCCTCCTCGGGAACACTGAAGCTTTCTTT; CDR3 protein: CASSFTGVLLGNTEAFF; V gene: TRBV7-2; D gene: TRBD1; J gene: TRBJ1-1; clone size: NA
CDR3 DNA: TGTGCCTGGAGTGTTGGCCAGGGCTACGAGCAGTACTTC; CDR3 protein: CAWSVGQGYEQYF; V gene: TRBV30; D gene: NA; J gene: TRBJ2-7; clone size: NA
CDR3 DNA: TGTGCCAGCAGCTTAGGACTAGCGGGAAATTACGAGCAGTACTTC; CDR3 protein: CASSLGLAGNYEQYF; V gene: TRBV11-2; D gene: TRBD2; J gene: TRBJ2-7; clone size: few
CDR3 DNA: TGTGCCAGCAGCTTTCAGGACAGTGGGAGCGAGACCCAGTACTTC; CDR3 protein: CASSFQDSGSETQYF; V gene: TRBV7-6; D gene: NA; J gene: TRBJ2-5; clone size: few
CDR3 DNA: TGCGCCAGCAGCCAAGCGGAAGTGGGAGCGACCTATGAGCAGTTCTTC; CDR3 protein: CASSQAEVGATYEQFF; V gene: TRBV4-1; D gene: NA; J gene: TRBJ2-1; clone size: NA
CDR3 DNA: TGCGCCAGCAGCCTCATAGCGGGAGGGCCCGGGGAGCTGTTTTTT; CDR3 protein: CASSLIAGGPGELFF; V gene: TRBV5-1; D gene: TRBD2; J gene: TRBJ2-2; clone size: NA
CDR3 DNA: TGTGCCAGCAGCCAAGGACTAGCGGGAGATGGCGGGGAGCTGTTTTTT; CDR3 protein: CASSQGLAGDGGELFF; V gene: TRBV5-4; D gene: TRBD2; J gene: TRBJ2-2; clone size: NA
CDR3 DNA: TGTGCCAGCTCGGACGGGACAGTAACACAGTATTTT; CDR3 protein: CASSDGTVTQYF; V gene: TRBV6-5; D gene: TRBD1; J gene: TRBJ2-3; clone size: NA
CDR3 DNA: TGTGCCTGCCAGCGCGGCGCAAACACCGGGGAGCTGTTTTTT; CDR3 protein: CACQRGANTGELFF; V gene: TRBV30; D gene: NA; J gene: TRBJ2-2; clone size: NA
CDR3 DNA: TGCGCCAGCAGCTTTGGGGAGGGGGTCTACAATGAGCAGTTCTTC; CDR3 protein: CASSFGEGVYNEQFF; V gene: TRBV5-1; D gene: NA; J gene: TRBJ2-1; clone size: few
CDR3 DNA: TGTGCCAGCAGTGAACGCGGGACCTACAATGAGCAGTTCTTC; CDR3 protein: CASSERGTYNEQFF; V gene: TRBV2; D gene: NA; J gene: TRBJ2-1; clone size: NA
CDR3 DNA: TGTGCCAGCAGCTTAGCAGGGGAGAACACTGAAGCTTTCTTT; CDR3 protein: CASSLAGENTEAFF; V gene: TRBV7-8; D gene: NA; J gene: TRBJ1-1; clone size: NA
CDR3 DNA: TGTGCCAGCAGCTTCATAAGAGGAGCGGGAGAGGAGCAGTTCTTC; CDR3 protein: CASSFIRGAGEEQFF; V gene: TRBV7-2; D gene: TRBD2; J gene: TRBJ2-1; clone size: NA
CDR3 DNA: TGTGCCACCGCTGGGGGGGGCTCGAAAGGAAACACCATATATTTT; CDR3 protein: CATAGGGSKGNTIYF; V gene: TRBV6-5; D gene: NA; J gene: TRBJ1-3; clone size: NA
CDR3 DNA: TGTGCCACCAGCAGAGGACTAGCCGAGACCTACGAGCAGTACTTC; CDR3 protein: CATSRGLAETYEQYF; V gene: TRBV15; D gene: TRBD2; J gene: TRBJ2-7; clone size: NA
CDR3 DNA: TGTGCCAGTAGTATGCGGTATGCCTACGAGCAGTACTTC; CDR3 protein: CASSMRYAYEQYF; V gene: TRBV19; D gene: NA; J gene: TRBJ2-7; clone size: once
CDR3 DNA: TGCGCCAGCAGCCTGCCTAGGGACAGGGCGAACACAGATACGCAGTATTTT; CDR3 protein: CASSLPRDRANTDTQYF; V gene: TRBV5-1; D gene: TRBD1; J gene: TRBJ2-3; clone size: NA
CDR3 DNA: TGTGCCGGCAGCTTGGGGGACAGGGGGTTGGCTGAAGCTTTCTTT; CDR3 protein: CAGSLGDRGLAEAFF; V gene: TRBV5-6; D gene: TRBD1; J gene: TRBJ1-1; clone size: NA
CDR3 DNA: TGTGCCAGCAGCTTAGTAGCAGCGGGAGCGAGGGTATACGAGCAGTACTTC; CDR3 protein: CASSLVAAGARVYEQYF; V gene: TRBV7-2; D gene: TRBD2; J gene: TRBJ2-7; clone size: NA
CDR3 DNA: TGCAGCGTTGAGGGCGGGAGGGTCACCGGGGAGCTGTTTTTT; CDR3 protein: CSVEGGRVTGELFF; V gene: TRBV29-1; D gene: TRBD2; J gene: TRBJ2-2; clone size: few
CDR3 DNA: TGTGCCAGCAGTTCCTTTACTAGCGGGGGGACCGGGGAGCTGTTTTTT; CDR3 protein: CASSSFTSGGTGELFF; V gene: TRBV6-5; D gene: TRBD2; J gene: TRBJ2-2; clone size: few
CDR3 DNA: TGCGCCAGCAAGGCGGGAAATTACGAGCAGTACTTC; CDR3 protein: CASKAGNYEQYF; V gene: TRBV10-2; D gene: NA; J gene: TRBJ2-7; clone size: once
CDR3 DNA: TGCAGCGTCGTCGGACAGGGGGTAGATCAGCCCCAGCATTTT; CDR3 protein: CSVVGQGVDQPQHF; V gene: TRBV29-1; D gene: TRBD1; J gene: TRBJ1-5; clone size: once
CDR3 DNA: TGCGCCAGCAGCTTGGAGGGGGTGAGAACTGAAGCTTTCTTT; CDR3 protein: CASSLEGVRTEAFF; V gene: TRBV5-1; D gene: NA; J gene: TRBJ1-1; clone size: NA
CDR3 DNA: TGTGCCAGCGCCGGACAGGGGGCGAGCACCGGGGAGCTGTTTTTT; CDR3 protein: CASAGQGASTGELFF; V gene: TRBV2; D gene: TRBD1; J gene: TRBJ2-2; clone size: NA